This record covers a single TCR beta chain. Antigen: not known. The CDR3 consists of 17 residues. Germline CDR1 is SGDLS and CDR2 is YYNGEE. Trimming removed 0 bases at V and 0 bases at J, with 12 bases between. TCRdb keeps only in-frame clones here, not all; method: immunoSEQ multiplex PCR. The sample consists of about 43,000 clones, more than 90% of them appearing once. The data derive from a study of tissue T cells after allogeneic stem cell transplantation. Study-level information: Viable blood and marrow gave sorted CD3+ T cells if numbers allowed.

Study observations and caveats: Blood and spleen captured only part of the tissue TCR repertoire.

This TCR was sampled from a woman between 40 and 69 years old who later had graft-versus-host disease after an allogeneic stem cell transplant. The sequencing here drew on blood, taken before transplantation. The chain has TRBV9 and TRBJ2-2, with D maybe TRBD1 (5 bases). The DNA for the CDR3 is TGTGCCAGCAGCGTAGCTTTTTGGGGCGCGAACACCGGGGAGCTGTTTTTT. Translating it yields CASSVAFWGANTGELFF.